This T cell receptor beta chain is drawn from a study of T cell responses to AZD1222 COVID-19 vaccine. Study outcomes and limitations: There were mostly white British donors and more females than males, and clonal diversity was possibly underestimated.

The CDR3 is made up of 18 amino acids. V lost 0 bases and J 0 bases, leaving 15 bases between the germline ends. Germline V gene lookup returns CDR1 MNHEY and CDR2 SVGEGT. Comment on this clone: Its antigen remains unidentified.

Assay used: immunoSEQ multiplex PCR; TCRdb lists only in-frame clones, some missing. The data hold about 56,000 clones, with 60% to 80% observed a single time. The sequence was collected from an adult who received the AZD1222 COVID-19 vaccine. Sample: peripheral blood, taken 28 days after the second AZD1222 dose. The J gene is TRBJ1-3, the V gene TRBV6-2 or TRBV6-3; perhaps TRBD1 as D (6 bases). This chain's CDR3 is CASSYSAQGDSSGNTIYF. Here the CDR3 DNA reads TGTGCCAGCAGTTACTCGGCACAGGGCGATAGCTCTGGAAACACCATATATTTT.